This T cell receptor beta chain stems from a study of post-analysis software for immune sequencing data. Notes on the study in general: The five TRBV segments detected at higher frequency in patients than in controls included TRBV5-6, TRBV5-1 and TRBV20-1.

The CDR3 length is 11 residues. Germline-derived CDR1 and CDR2 are MNHEY and SVGAGI. Trimming removed 7 bases at V and 3 bases at J, with 4 bases between. Every TCR beta cDNA library bore unique molecular identifiers. Each batch of about 0.95 to 11 million T cells produced roughly 0.5 million cDNA molecules. TCRdb re-called the PCR reads through MiXCR, storing one row per CDR3 protein. The sample contains some 690,000 distinct CDR3 sequences, approximately 60% of which appear only once. To note about this clonotype: Antigen: not known.

The receptor comes from a girl aged 2 to 9 with multiple sclerosis. The genes are TRBV6-5 and TRBJ2-1; D call uncertain. Sequenced: blood. The CDR3 coding sequence is TGTGCCAGCAAGTTCTACAATGAGCAGTTCTTC. Translation: CASKFYNEQFF.